The 30 T cell receptor beta chains listed next were all sequenced from one sample in a study of molecular identifiers for immune sequencing clone quantification. TCRdb fed the PCR reads into MiXCR, producing one record per CDR3 protein. The sample lists about 510,000 distinct CDR3 sequences, about a quarter occurring once. The sample was naive CD8+ T cells from blood, with Jurkat cell RNA spiked in. Subset defined: FACS-sorted CD8+CD4-CCR7+CD45RA+ naive T cells. All receptors derive from a human donor in good health. Some libraries in this study had Jurkat cell RNA spiked in.

This clonotype was detected a few times. The rearrangement uses TRBV5-4 and TRBJ2-2, with TRBD2 matching 10 bases. The CDR3 is made up of 17 amino acids. The trim removed 4 bases at V and 4 bases at J, leaving 10 bases unmatched. Germline CDR1 SGHNT, CDR2 YYREEE (reference sequence). CDR3: CASSDTTSGWGTGELFF. Written as DNA, the CDR3 is TGTGCCAGCAGCGATACGACTAGCGGGTGGGGCACCGGGGAGCTGTTTTTT.

A word on this clonotype: A clone one base away is much larger, so this may be a read error. V and J are TRBV4-3 and TRBJ2-1, with 7 bases identical to TRBD2. This CDR3 contains 19 residues. The germline CDR1 and CDR2 sequences are LGHNA and YSLEER. The chain's CDR3 is CASSQSWTRSGKWVNEQSF. The DNA for the CDR3 is TGCGCCAGCAGCCAGTCCTGGACTCGAAGCGGGAAGTGGGTCAATGAGCAGTCCTTC.

The chain recombines TRBV19 with TRBJ2-7; tentatively, D is TRBD1 or TRBD2 (5 bases each). Germline V gene data show CDR1 as LNHDA and CDR2 as SQIVND (reference sequence). The V end was cut by 10 bases, the J end by 1 base, with 20 bases between. CDR3 length: 15 residues. The CDR3 region has the DNA TGTGCCACTACACCGGGGCAAAGTCTTTCCTACGAGCAGTACTTC. Protein: CATTPGQSLSYEQYF.

Turning to this clonotype: One junction end disagrees with the germline gene, perhaps due to a read error. The chain employs TRBV7-7 and TRBJ2-1; possibly TRBD2 for D (6 bases). Germline assignment: CDR1 SSHAT and CDR2 FNYEAQ (reference sequence). The length of the CDR3 is 16 residues. This chain's CDR3 is CASSSSSGDSYNEQFF. In nucleotides, the CDR3 is TGTGCTAGCAGCTCTTCGTCGGGGGATTCCTACAATGAGCAGTTCTTC.

Concerning this clonotype itself: This may be a read error, as it is one base from a much larger clone. The V call is TRBV5-5, the J call TRBJ2-6; a possible D gene is TRBD1 (5 bases). The CDR3 totals 18 residues. V was clipped by 4 bases and J by 0 bases, with 17 bases between them. CDR1 is SGHKS and CDR2 is YYEKEE in the germline V gene (reference sequence). CDR3 nucleotides: TGTGCCAGCAGCGAGGTCAGGGCCCCTTACTCTGGGGCCAACGTCCTGACTTTC. Encoded protein: CASSEVRAPYSGANVLTF.

This clonotype was seen more than once but under ten times. The chain carries TRBV12-3 or TRBV12-4 and TRBJ1-4; tentative D call: TRBD1 (6 bases). The CDR3 has 15 residues. The ends were cut back, 8 bases at V and 4 bases at J, with 17 bases in the middle. CDR3 residues: CASLNADSLNEKLFF. The CDR3 DNA reads TGTGCCAGCCTCAACGCGGACAGTCTTAATGAAAAACTGTTTTTT.

The sample holds a few counts of this clonotype. The chain links TRBV5-3 to TRBJ1-6, with D uncertain. TRBV5-3 is designated an ORF whose function remains uncertain. Trimming took 1 base from V and 8 from J, leaving 16 bases between them. The CDR3 sequence is 16 residues long. In nucleotides, the CDR3 is TGTGCCAGAAGCTTGCCTCACGGACCGGCGGATTCACCCCTCCACTTT. Amino acids: CARSLPHGPADSPLHF.

This clonotype was detected a few times. The chain recombines TRBV27 with TRBJ2-7; D possibly corresponds to TRBD2 (5 bases). V shed 5 bases and J shed 3 bases, with 14 bases lying between them. Germline CDR1 reads MNHEY; CDR2 reads SMNVEV (reference sequence). The CDR3 extends over 14 amino acids. In nucleotides, the CDR3 is TGTGCCAGCAGTCCCCGGGAAGATCTCTACGAGCAGTACTTC. This codes for CASSPREDLYEQYF.

J is TRBJ1-2 and V is TRBV7-6; D possibly corresponds to TRBD1 (6 bases). The CDR3 is 15 residues long. Germline CDR1 SGHVS, CDR2 FNYEAQ. Trimming took off 1 base at V and 7 bases at J, with 16 bases between the two ends. In nucleotides, the CDR3 is TGTGCCAGCAGCTTAGACCCGGCAGGGGTCCGTGGCTACACCTTC. This gives the protein CASSLDPAGVRGYTF.

DNA for the CDR3: TGTGCCAGCAGCTTAGAAGGACACAGCTCCTACAATGAGCAGTTCTTC. It specifies CASSLEGHSSYNEQFF. This chain uses TRBV7-6 with TRBJ2-1, with D maybe TRBD1 (5 bases). The CDR3 is made up of 16 amino acids. Trimming removed 1 base from V and 0 bases from J, with 10 bases in between. The germline CDR1 and CDR2 sequences are SGHVS and FNYEAQ.

On this clonotype: A read error may be the cause here, since a much bigger clone is one base away. The J gene is TRBJ1-1, the V gene TRBV19, with D maybe TRBD1 (5 bases). CDR3 length: 15 residues. CDR1 and CDR2 from the germline V gene are LNHDA and SQIVND (reference sequence). The CDR3 DNA follows: TGTACCAGTAGCTTATTTGGGACGGAAAACACTGAAGCTTTCTTT. This gives the protein CTSSLFGTENTEAFF.

This clonotype was recorded at least ten times. The rearrangement joins TRBV13 to TRBJ2-4, with D perhaps matching TRBD1 or TRBD2 (5 bases each). The CDR3 contains 11 residues. Germline V CDR1 and CDR2: PRHDT, FYEKMQ (reference sequence). The ends were cut back, 5 bases at V and 8 bases at J, with 7 bases in the middle. The CDR3 DNA follows: TGTGCCAGCAGCCTGGGGGACATTCAGTACTTC. It translates to CASSLGDIQYF.

V is TRBV19 and J is TRBJ2-1; 9 nucleotides agree with TRBD1. The CDR3 totals 15 residues. V shed 7 bases and J 7 bases; nucleotides not matched to a gene: 11. Germline CDR1 reads LNHDA; CDR2 reads SQIVND (reference sequence). The CDR3, as DNA: TGTGCCAGTACCCCCGGACAGGGGATCCCAAATGAGCAGTTCTTC. This codes for CASTPGQGIPNEQFF.

The table lists this clonotype with a few counts. The chain's CDR3 is CASNALDRTCEQYF. CDR3 bases: TGTGCCAGTAACGCCTTAGACAGGACCTGCGAGCAGTACTTC. The chain has TRBV19 and TRBJ2-7; D is perhaps TRBD1 (6 bases). Germline V gene data show CDR1 as LNHDA and CDR2 as SQIVND (reference sequence). V gave up 7 bases and J gave up 6 bases, with 19 bases separating them. CDR3 length: 14 amino acids. Full variable domain (missing parts from reference TRBV19 and TRBJ2-7): DGGITQSPKYLFRKEGQNVTLSCEQNLNHDAMYWYRQDPGQGLRLIYYSQIVNDFQKGDIAEGYSVSREKKESFPLTVTSAQKNPTAFYLCASNALDRTCEQYFGPGTRLTVT.

This clonotype has at least ten counts. The CDR3 loop reads CASSLRTTNTGELFF. The CDR3 DNA follows: TGCGCCAGCAGCTTGCGGACAACGAACACCGGGGAGCTGTTTTTT. The chain links TRBV5-1 to TRBJ2-2, with a possible D match to TRBD1 (5 bases). The germline V gene has CDR1 SGHRS and CDR2 YFSETQ. The CDR3 loop spans 15 amino acids. The V and J ends lost 1 base and 0 bases respectively, with 7 bases between them.

The chain links TRBV7-6 to TRBJ2-2; 11 bases agree with TRBD2. The CDR3 sequence is 16 residues long. V shed 5 bases, J shed 0 bases, and the junction held 2 bases outside the gene matches. Germline-derived CDR1 and CDR2 are SGHVS and FNYEAQ. In DNA, the CDR3 is TGTGCCAGCAGCCTTAGCGGGGGGGCGAACACCGGGGAGCTGTTTTTT. Translating it yields CASSLSGGANTGELFF.

This clonotype was detected a few times. The chain combines TRBV4-3 with TRBJ2-1; 11 bases fit TRBD2. The V and J ends lost 4 bases and 5 bases, in that order; junction bases with no gene match: 7. The length of the CDR3 is 16 residues. Germline CDR1 and CDR2: LGHNA and YSLEER. The CDR3 nucleotides read TGCGCCAGCAGCCCCTCGACTAGCGGGGTCGACAATGAGCAGTTCTTC. Protein product: CASSPSTSGVDNEQFF.

This clonotype was detected only a few times. The CDR3: CASSPIRATNYGYTF. In nucleotides, the CDR3 is TGTGCCAGCTCACCAATCCGTGCAACTAACTATGGCTACACCTTC. V and J are TRBV18 and TRBJ1-2, with D unresolved. Germline assignment: CDR1 KGHSH and CDR2 LQKENI. V lost 2 bases, J lost 0 bases, and 10 bases lay in between. The length of the CDR3 is 15 residues.

This clonotype was picked up many times. This chain uses TRBV23-1 with TRBJ2-4; tentatively, D is TRBD1 (6 bases). TRBV23-1 has ORF status, its function being uncertain. The CDR3 is 16 residues long. The V end was cut by 3 bases, the J end by 1 base, with 13 bases between. DNA of the CDR3: TGCGCCAGCAGTCAGTCCAGGGGAAAGGCCAAAAACATTCAGTACTTC. Translation gives CASSQSRGKAKNIQYF.

The genes are TRBV7-2 and TRBJ2-2; either TRBD1 or TRBD2 may fit D (5 bases each). This CDR3 is built from 17 residues. V gave up 0 bases and J gave up 1 base, with 12 bases separating them. Per germline, CDR1 SGHTA and CDR2 FQGNSA. CDR3 in DNA: TGTGCCAGCAGCTTAGCTGGGGGAAGTGTGAACACCGGGGAGCTGTTTTTT. Translated, it gives CASSLAGGSVNTGELFF.

The sample holds a few counts of this clonotype. This chain uses TRBV5-1 with TRBJ2-1; weak D call: TRBD2 (5 bases). Germline V CDR1 and CDR2: SGHRS, YFSETQ. This CDR3 is built from 14 residues. The V and J ends lost 0 bases and 7 bases respectively, with 11 bases between them. The CDR3 is CASSLVTRGNEQFF. In DNA form, the CDR3 reads TGCGCCAGCAGCTTGGTAACTAGAGGGAATGAGCAGTTCTTC.

This clonotype has just a few counts. This chain joins TRBV7-9 and TRBJ2-7; no firm D call. The CDR3 extends over 12 amino acids. V shed 5 bases and J shed 2 bases, with 7 bases lying between them. Germline V lookup: CDR1 SEHNR, CDR2 FQNEAQ (reference sequence). The CDR3 DNA is TGTGCCAGCAGCACCATAACCTACGAGCAGTACTTC. This translates into CASSTITYEQYF.

This clonotype was counted a few times. The chain links TRBV9 to TRBJ2-3; 13 bases map to TRBD2. Germline V lookup: CDR1 SGDLS, CDR2 YYNGEE. V was pared by 4 bases and J by 0 bases, with 14 bases of the junction left unmatched. The CDR3 consists of 20 residues. The CDR3 reads CASSSKGLAGLKTSTDTQYF. In nucleotides, the CDR3 is TGTGCCAGCAGCTCCAAGGGACTAGCGGGACTTAAGACTAGCACAGATACGCAGTATTTT.

This clonotype came up a few times. The rearrangement links TRBV7-2 to TRBJ2-7; D possibly corresponds to TRBD1 (5 bases). Trimming removed 5 bases at V and 3 bases at J, with 17 bases between. This CDR3 has 15 amino acids. CDR1 and CDR2 (germline): SGHTA, FQGNSA. The CDR3 nucleotides read TGTGCCAGCAGCCCAACTAAGTGGGGCGTCTACGAGCAGTACTTC. It translates to CASSPTKWGVYEQYF.

Regarding this clonotype: Since a much larger clone is just one base distant, this may be a read error. This sequence joins TRBV9 and TRBJ2-4; possible D gene TRBD1, 5 bases. Trimming cost V 4 bases and J 9 bases, with 11 bases left between them. The CDR3 length is 12 residues. CDR1 is SGDLS, CDR2 YYNGEE, per germline. The CDR3 DNA sequence: TGTGCCAGCAGCCAACAGGAAACCATTCAGTACTTC. Its translation: CASSQQETIQYF.

This clonotype came up a few times. The rearrangement links TRBV6-1 to TRBJ2-5; D gene unclear. The CDR3 length is 15 residues. The germline V gene encodes CDR1 MNHNS and CDR2 SASEGT. Trimming pared 7 bases from V and 2 bases from J, leaving 17 bases between. The CDR3 protein is CASIERAAGQETQYF. CDR3 DNA sequence: TGTGCCAGCATAGAACGCGCCGCCGGGCAAGAGACCCAGTACTTC.

The rearrangement uses TRBV6-1 and TRBJ2-1; 11 positions agree with TRBD2. The CDR3 spans 14 residues. With 6 bases clipped from V and 8 bases from J, the junction kept 6 bases outside the gene matches. Germline-derived CDR1 and CDR2 are MNHNS and SASEGT. CDR3 region: CASRASGRTDEQFF. CDR3 sequence (DNA): TGTGCCAGCAGAGCTAGCGGGAGGACGGATGAGCAGTTCTTC.

Comment on this clonotype: One end of the junction does not line up with germline, which may come from a read error. CDR3 amino acids: CASGQDGSRPIQETQYF. The CDR3 DNA reads as TGCGCCAGCGGCCAAGACGGGAGCAGGCCCATCCAAGAGACCCAGTACTTC. The J gene is TRBJ2-5, the V gene TRBV4-1; TRBD2 might be the D (6 bases). The CDR3 contains 17 residues. Germline V CDR1 and CDR2: MGHRA, YSYEKL.

This clonotype has just a few counts. The chain uses TRBV21-1 and TRBJ2-3. TRBV21-1 is listed as a pseudogene. This CDR3 has 15 residues. The CDR3 DNA reads TGTGCCAGCAGCAAAGCGCGTAACCCCACAGATACGCAGTATTTT. The encoded protein is CASSKARNPTDTQYF.

This clonotype was observed a few times. This rearrangement joins TRBV27 to TRBJ1-1, with 8 bases aligning to TRBD1. Per germline, CDR1 MNHEY and CDR2 SMNVEV (reference sequence). The CDR3 has 13 residues. After removal of 7 bases from V and 6 bases from J, the junction contained 7 bases not matched to a gene. In DNA, the CDR3 is TGTGCCAGCAAATTGACAGGGGCTGCTGAAGCTTTCTTT. Protein sequence: CASKLTGAAEAFF.